Shown below are 25 T cell receptor beta chains from a single sample sequenced in a study of cytomegalovirus exposure and HLA in healthy donors. The PCR had 60 Vbeta and 13 Jbeta primers. This table comes from immunoSEQ multiplex PCR, and its TCRdb copy is limited to in-frame clones, with some not included. Of under 150,000 clones detected, roughly three quarters appear once; the ten largest clones hold 3.5% to 5%. The specimen was PBMCs. These receptors were taken from a man under 40 in good health and CMV-seropositive.

The chain carries TRBV2 and TRBJ1-2; 11 bases are shared with TRBD1. The V and J ends lost 5 bases and 7 bases, in that order; junction bases with no gene match: 6. Germline V gives CDR1 SNHLY, CDR2 FYNNEI. This CDR3 region has 14 residues. The CDR3 bases are TGTGCCAGCAGTCTGCGGACAGGGGGCGGTGGCTACACCTTC. Translation: CASSLRTGGGGYTF.

V gene TRBV7-9 combines with J gene TRBJ2-7; the match to TRBD1 covers 11 bases. The CDR3 runs to 15 residues. The V gene's germline CDR1 is SEHNR and CDR2 FQNEAQ (reference sequence). J was trimmed by 2 bases and V by 2 bases; bases with no gene match: 2. CDR3 sequence reads: CASSLRTGGPYEQYF. The CDR3 nucleotides are TGTGCCAGCAGCTTACGGACAGGGGGCCCCTACGAGCAGTACTTC.

The rearrangement joins TRBV13 to TRBJ2-5, with 10 bases identical to TRBD2. The DNA end lines up better with TRBJ2-7; the J call may be wrong. The germline V gene has CDR1 PRHDT and CDR2 FYEKMQ (reference sequence). This CDR3 is built from 15 residues. This CDR3 reads CASSLSSGGSYEQYF. The CDR3, as DNA: TGTGCCAGCAGCTTATCTAGCGGGGGTTCCTACGAGCAGTACTTC.

V usage is TRBV21-1 and J usage is TRBJ1-1; the table gives TRBD1 as D, unverified against the DNA. TRBV21-1 is a pseudogene. The CDR3 is made up of 19 amino acids. For the CDR3, the DNA is TGTGCCAGCAGCTCCTGTGATGTGGGCGCCTTCGCTGAGAACACTGAAGCTTTCTTT. As protein: CASSSCDVGAFAENTEAFF.

This sequence joins TRBV5-1 and TRBJ1-4, with 11 bases matching TRBD1. This CDR3 spans 16 amino acids. Unmatched junction bases numbered 9, after V lost 3 bases and J lost 8 bases. CDR1 SGHRS and CDR2 YFSETQ come from the germline V gene. CDR3 sequence reads: CASSSFGQGAGEKLFF. The CDR3 region has the DNA TGCGCCAGCAGCTCTTTCGGACAGGGGGCAGGAGAAAAACTGTTTTTT.

This chain links TRBV7-8 with TRBJ1-2; TRBD1 is a possible D gene (5 bases). Trimming shortened V by 7 bases and J by 6 bases, and 27 bases separated the two germline ends. Germline-derived CDR1 and CDR2 are SGHVS and FQNEAQ. CDR3 size: 17 residues. The CDR3 DNA reads TGTGCCAGCATCAATCTAAACTGGAGACGGAGGGGTCATGGCTACACCTTC. Translating it yields CASINLNWRRRGHGYTF.

A single count supports this clone. The chain has TRBV19 and TRBJ2-7; D possibly corresponds to TRBD1 (5 bases). The CDR3 has 14 residues. The germline V gene has CDR1 LNHDA and CDR2 SQIVND (reference sequence). V was trimmed by 5 bases and J by 2 bases, leaving 13 bases between them. CDR3 region: CASSPGKGPYEQYF. The CDR3 DNA follows: TGTGCCAGTAGTCCCGGAAAGGGGCCCTACGAGCAGTACTTC.

The CDR3 here is CASSLSRTGGGDYEQYF. CDR3 nucleotides: TGTGCCAGCTCACTCTCACGCACGGGCGGGGGTGATTACGAGCAGTACTTC. V is TRBV18 and J is TRBJ2-7; 7 bases align to TRBD2. Trimming removed 4 bases from V and 4 bases from J; junction bases left unmatched: 16. Germline CDR1 and CDR2: KGHSH and LQKENI. This CDR3 contains 17 residues.

The J gene is TRBJ2-7, the V gene TRBV7-8; maybe TRBD2 (6 bases). Trimming removed 5 bases at V and 0 bases at J, with 17 bases between. The CDR3 length is 16 residues. Looked up from germline, CDR1 is SGHVS and CDR2 is FQNEAQ. Here the CDR3 DNA reads TGTGCCAGCAGCGCCCTTGGGCGGGGCAGCTCCTACGAGCAGTACTTC. Encoded protein: CASSALGRGSSYEQYF.

The CDR3 loop is CASSPLPLAGVGDTQYF. The CDR3 DNA reads as TGTGCCAGCAGCCCCCTCCCCCTAGCGGGAGTTGGAGATACGCAGTATTTT. This chain connects TRBV7-2 to TRBJ2-3; 10 positions match TRBD2. Germline V CDR1 and CDR2: SGHTA, FQGNSA. V lost 5 bases, J lost 5 bases, and 13 bases stayed unmatched. The CDR3 is made up of 17 amino acids.

V usage is TRBV6-1 and J usage is TRBJ1-1; D remains unclear. V lost 7 bases and J 3 bases, leaving 12 bases between the germline ends. CDR1 is MNHNS, CDR2 SASEGT, per germline. The CDR3 sequence is 13 residues long. CDR3: CASTQERDTEAFF. The DNA for the CDR3 is TGTGCCAGCACCCAGGAGAGGGACACTGAAGCTTTCTTT.

This rearrangement joins TRBV14 to TRBJ2-5; tentatively, D is TRBD2 (7 bases). Per the germline V gene, CDR1 is SGHDN and CDR2 is FVKESK. CDR3 length: 16 residues. The V end was cut by 4 bases, the J end by 1 base, with 16 bases between. The CDR3 loop reads CASSLIAGAIQETQYF. In DNA, the CDR3 is TGTGCCAGCAGCCTAATTGCGGGGGCCATCCAAGAGACCCAGTACTTC.

The rearrangement links TRBV6-5 to TRBJ2-7; a possible D gene is TRBD2 (6 bases). The CDR3 covers 13 residues. Germline assignment: CDR1 MNHEY and CDR2 SVGAGI. Between the trimmed V and J ends, which lost 6 bases and 3 bases, there was a span of 12 bases. The CDR3, as DNA: TGTGCCAGCAGGGAGTCCGGGGGCTACGAGCAGTACTTC. It yields the protein CASRESGGYEQYF.

This clone was recorded once. V usage is TRBV9 and J usage is TRBJ1-6, with 9 bases identical to TRBD1. Germline loops: CDR1 SGDLS, CDR2 YYNGEE. With 3 bases clipped from V and 8 bases from J, the junction kept 3 bases outside the gene matches. The CDR3 is made up of 14 amino acids. CDR3 amino acids: CASSAGQGYSPLHF. The CDR3, as DNA: TGTGCCAGCAGCGCGGGACAGGGATATTCACCCCTCCACTTT.

The V and J genes are TRBV5-4 and TRBJ2-7, with D maybe TRBD1 (6 bases). Trimming took off 2 bases at V and 5 bases at J, with 14 bases between the two ends. Germline V gene lookup returns CDR1 SGHNT and CDR2 YYREEE (reference sequence). The CDR3 consists of 14 residues. This CDR3 reads CASSFTGIQNEQYF. For the CDR3, the DNA is TGTGCCAGCAGCTTCACAGGGATACAAAACGAGCAGTACTTC.

The rearrangement uses TRBV2 and TRBJ2-3; TRBD2 agrees at 14 bases. Germline CDR1 reads SNHLY; CDR2 reads FYNNEI. The CDR3 length is 16 residues. Trimming took 7 bases from V and 4 from J; bases not matched to a gene: 7. CDR3 in DNA: TGTGCCAGCAACTCCGGGACTAGCGGGGGAGCAGATACGCAGTATTTT. The encoded protein is CASNSGTSGGADTQYF. Full variable domain (remainder filled in from reference TRBV2 and TRBJ2-3): EPEVTQTPSHQVTQMGQEVILRCVPISNHLYFYWYRQILGQKVEFLVSFYNNEISEKSEIFDDQFSVERPDGSNFTLKIRSTKLEDSAMYFCASNSGTSGGADTQYFGPGTRLTVL.

J is TRBJ2-5 and V is TRBV5-1; 9 bases are a match to TRBD2. The J call may be wrong; the DNA end is better matched by TRBJ2-7. Germline CDR1 SGHRS, CDR2 YFSETQ. The length of the CDR3 is 15 residues. CDR3 sequence: CASSPTSGRSYEQYF. The CDR3 DNA reads as TGCGCCAGCAGCCCCACTAGCGGGCGTTCCTACGAGCAGTACTTC.

The V and J genes are TRBV6-5 and TRBJ1-2; 11 bases map to TRBD1. V shed 5 bases, J shed 8 bases, and the junction held 7 bases outside the gene matches. The CDR3 runs to 14 residues. Germline V CDR1 and CDR2: MNHEY, SVGAGI. The CDR3 coding sequence is TGTGCCAGCAGTCCCCGGACAGGGGGCTCCGGCTACACCTTC. The encoded protein is CASSPRTGGSGYTF.

The chain recombines TRBV7-3 with TRBJ2-1, with 7 bases identical to TRBD2. V shed 2 bases, J shed 4 bases, and the junction held 8 bases outside the gene matches. The CDR3 has 16 amino acids. The germline gives CDR1 SGHTA, CDR2 FQGTGA. CDR3 loop: CASSLGGSGAYNEQFF. The CDR3 DNA reads as TGTGCCAGCAGCTTAGGCGGGAGCGGGGCATACAATGAGCAGTTCTTC.

This clone was detected only once. The chain combines TRBV7-9 with TRBJ1-4; D call uncertain. Trimming removed 4 bases at V and 6 bases at J, with 12 bases between. Looked up from germline, CDR1 is SEHNR and CDR2 is FQNEAQ (reference sequence). This CDR3 comprises 14 residues. For the CDR3, the DNA is TGTGCCAGCAGCTCCCTAGAGCTGGATGAAAAACTGTTTTTT. Residues: CASSSLELDEKLFF.

This clone was seen a handful of times. The chain is built from TRBV7-8 and TRBJ1-5; D is unclear. Trimming cost V 1 base and J 6 bases, with 7 bases left between them. Germline V lookup: CDR1 SGHVS, CDR2 FQNEAQ. CDR3 length: 13 residues. The CDR3 sequence is CASSLEVSQPQHF. The CDR3 nucleotides are TGTGCCAGCAGCTTAGAAGTGAGTCAGCCCCAGCATTTT.

This clone showed up just once. CDR3 sequence reads: CASSLVPGGYNEQFF. The CDR3 DNA sequence: TGCGCCAGCAGCTTGGTCCCCGGGGGCTACAATGAGCAGTTCTTC. This chain uses TRBV5-1 with TRBJ2-1, with D maybe TRBD2 (6 bases). V was pared by 0 bases and J by 3 bases, with 10 bases between. Germline values: CDR1 SGHRS, CDR2 YFSETQ. CDR3 size: 15 residues.

J is TRBJ2-2 and V is TRBV7-6; 7 nucleotides align to TRBD1. This CDR3 is 16 amino acids long. V lost 4 bases to trimming and J lost 5 bases; unmatched junction nucleotides: 10. Germline CDR1 and CDR2: SGHVS and FNYEAQ. The DNA for the CDR3 is TGTGCCAGCAGCTACCGGGACAGCCACCGAACCGGGGAGCTGTTTTTT. Its protein product is CASSYRDSHRTGELFF.

The chain joins TRBV28 to TRBJ2-1, with 8 nucleotides matching TRBD1. The trim removed 8 bases at V and 8 bases at J, leaving 11 bases unmatched. Germline CDR1 is MDHEN and CDR2 is SYDVKM. This CDR3 is built from 14 residues. The CDR3 coding sequence is TGTGCCAGCTTGGACAGGGCTCTCAACGATGAGCAGTTCTTC. It translates to CASLDRALNDEQFF. The entire variable domain, with the rest obtained from reference TRBV28 and TRBJ2-1, is as follows: DVKVTQSSRYLVKRTGEKVFLECVQDMDHENMFWYRQDPGLGLRLIYFSYDVKMKEKGDIPEGYSVSREKKERFSLILESASTNQTSMYLCASLDRALNDEQFFGPGTRLTVL.

This CDR3 is CASSWGGGGPGETQYF. CDR3 coding DNA: TGTGCCAGCAGCTGGGGCGGCGGGGGGCCGGGGGAGACCCAGTACTTC. This rearrangement joins TRBV5-4 to TRBJ2-5; TRBD2 matches 8 bases. CDR1 SGHNT and CDR2 YYREEE come from the germline V gene (reference sequence). This CDR3 contains 16 residues. V shed 3 bases and J 5 bases; nucleotides not matched to a gene: 12.